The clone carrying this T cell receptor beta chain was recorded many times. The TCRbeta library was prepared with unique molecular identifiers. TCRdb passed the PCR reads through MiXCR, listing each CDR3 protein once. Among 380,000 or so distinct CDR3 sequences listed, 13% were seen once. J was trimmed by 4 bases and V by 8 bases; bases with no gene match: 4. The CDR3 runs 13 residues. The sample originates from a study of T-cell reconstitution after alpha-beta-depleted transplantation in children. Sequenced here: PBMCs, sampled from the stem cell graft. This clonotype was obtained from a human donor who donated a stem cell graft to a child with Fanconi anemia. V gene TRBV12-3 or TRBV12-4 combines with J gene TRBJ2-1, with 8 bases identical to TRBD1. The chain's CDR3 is CASGRDRYNEQFF. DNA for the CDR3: TGTGCCAGCGGCCGGGACAGGTACAATGAGCAGTTCTTC.